The text below deals with one TCR beta chain. The antigen is not known. These data originate in a study of shared clonotypes between healthy human individuals. Study results and caveats: Non-shared clonotypes showed lower generation probabilities than clonotypes common to all four donors.

A deep-level run was used for the assay. For sorted subsets, roughly 210 ng DNA per replicate equaled about 27,000 T cell genomes. Produced via immunoSEQ multiplex PCR; TCRdb's table is partial and in-frame only. The sample shows about 2.4 million clones, more than 80% of them seen only once. Sequenced sample: naive CD4+ T cells sorted from blood. Described subset: CD45RA+ positively selected. This TCR derives from a man aged 18-30 years in good health.

CDR3 residues: CAISENPGTGHAFF. CDR3 bases: TGTGCCATCAGTGAGAATCCGGGGACAGGGCATGCTTTCTTT. The chain joins TRBV10-3 to TRBJ1-1; 9 bases fit TRBD1. The CDR3 has 14 residues. Trimming took 2 bases from V and 11 from J; bases not matched to a gene: 9. The germline V gene has CDR1 ENHRY and CDR2 SYGVKD.